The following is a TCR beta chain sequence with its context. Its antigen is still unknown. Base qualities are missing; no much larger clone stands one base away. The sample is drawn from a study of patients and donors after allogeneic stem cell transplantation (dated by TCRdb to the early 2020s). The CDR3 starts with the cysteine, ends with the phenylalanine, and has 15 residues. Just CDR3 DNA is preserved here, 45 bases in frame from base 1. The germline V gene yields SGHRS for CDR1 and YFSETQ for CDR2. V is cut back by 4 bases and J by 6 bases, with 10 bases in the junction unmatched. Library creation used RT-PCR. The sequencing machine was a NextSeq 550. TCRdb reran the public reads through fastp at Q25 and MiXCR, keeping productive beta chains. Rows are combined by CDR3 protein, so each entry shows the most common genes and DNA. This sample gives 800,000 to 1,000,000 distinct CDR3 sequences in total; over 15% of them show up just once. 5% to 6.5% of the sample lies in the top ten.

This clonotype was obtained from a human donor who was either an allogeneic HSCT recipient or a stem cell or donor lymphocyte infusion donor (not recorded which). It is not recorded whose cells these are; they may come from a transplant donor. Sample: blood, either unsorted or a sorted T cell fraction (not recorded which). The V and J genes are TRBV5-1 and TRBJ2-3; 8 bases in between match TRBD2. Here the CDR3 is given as CASSPERIAGDTQYF. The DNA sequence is TGCGCCAGCAGCCCCGAAAGAATAGCGGGGGATACGCAGTATTTT.